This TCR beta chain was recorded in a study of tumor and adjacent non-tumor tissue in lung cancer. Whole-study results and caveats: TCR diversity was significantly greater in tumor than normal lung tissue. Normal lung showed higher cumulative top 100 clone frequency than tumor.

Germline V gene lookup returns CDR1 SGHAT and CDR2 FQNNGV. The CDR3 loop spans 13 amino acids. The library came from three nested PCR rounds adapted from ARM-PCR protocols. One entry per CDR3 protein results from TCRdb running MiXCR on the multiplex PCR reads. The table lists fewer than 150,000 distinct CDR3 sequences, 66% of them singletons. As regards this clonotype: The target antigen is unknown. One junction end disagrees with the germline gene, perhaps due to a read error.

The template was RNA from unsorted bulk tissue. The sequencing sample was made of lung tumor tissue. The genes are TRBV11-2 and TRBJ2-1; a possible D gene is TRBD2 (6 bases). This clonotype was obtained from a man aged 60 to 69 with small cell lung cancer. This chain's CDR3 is CASSRDSYNEQCF. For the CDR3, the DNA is TGTGCCAGCAGCCGGGACTCCTACAATGAACAGTGCTTC.